One sample yielded the 12 T cell receptor beta chains listed below, sequenced in a study of T cells in narcolepsy. Generated by immunoSEQ multiplex PCR, the TCRdb table keeps only in-frame clones and is missing some. The sample consists of fewer than 35,000 clones, 83% of them appearing once. Specimen: memory (CD45RA-) CD4+ T cells from blood. The receptors here all came from a human donor in good health.

This clone has only one observation. The J gene is TRBJ1-4, the V gene TRBV23-1; no definite D call. TRBV23-1 is classed as an ORF, of uncertain function. This CDR3 is built from 14 residues. The V gene lost 2 bases and the J gene lost 8 bases, with 12 bases spanning the gap. The CDR3 nucleotides read TGCGCCAGCAGTCAAGTGAGCAGGCTAGAAAAACTGTTTTTT. This sequence encodes CASSQVSRLEKLFF.

The table lists this clone with a count of one. The chain uses TRBV7-9 and TRBJ1-1; D is undetermined. V lost 5 bases, J lost 4 bases, and 17 bases lay in between. The CDR3 length is 15 residues. CDR1 and CDR2 from the germline V gene are SEHNR and FQNEAQ (reference sequence). CDR3 sequence reads: CASSPPLRLGTEAFF. The CDR3 DNA reads TGTGCCAGCAGCCCACCCCTAAGGTTGGGCACTGAAGCTTTCTTT. Together with reference TRBV7-9 and TRBJ1-1, the CDR3 gives the full variable domain: DTGVSQNPRHKITKRGQNVTFRCDPISEHNRLYWYRQTLGQGPEFLTYFQNEAQLEKSRLLSDRFSAERPKGSFSTLEIQRTEQGDSAMYLCASSPPLRLGTEAFFGQGTRLTVV.

The chain links TRBV29-1 to TRBJ1-6; 7 bases are a match to TRBD1. With 6 bases clipped from V and 8 bases from J, the junction kept 7 bases outside the gene matches. This CDR3 spans 13 amino acids. Germline V lookup: CDR1 SQVTM, CDR2 ANQGSEA. The CDR3 DNA is TGCAGCGTCTCAGGGGGAAGGGATTCACCCCTCCACTTT. This translates into CSVSGGRDSPLHF.

The chain links TRBV5-1 to TRBJ2-3; the match to TRBD2 covers 10 bases. CDR1 and CDR2 from the germline V gene are SGHRS and YFSETQ. The CDR3 has 16 residues. The V gene end was trimmed by 3 bases and the J gene end by 2 bases; junction bases not matched to a gene: 6. CDR3 amino acids: CASSYLAGGYTDTQYF. The CDR3 bases are TGCGCCAGCAGCTATTTAGCGGGGGGATACACAGATACGCAGTATTTT. Full variable domain (rest looked up from reference TRBV5-1 and TRBJ2-3): KAGVTQTPRYLIKTRGQQVTLSCSPISGHRSVSWYQQTPGQGLQFLFEYFSETQRNKGNFPGRFSGRQFSNSRSEMNVSTLELGDSALYLCASSYLAGGYTDTQYFGPGTRLTVL.

The rearrangement links TRBV6-5 to TRBJ1-4; no definite D call. Looked up from germline, CDR1 is MNHEY and CDR2 is SVGAGI. V lost 0 bases, J lost 6 bases, and 11 bases lay in between. This CDR3 is 15 amino acids long. The DNA for the CDR3 is TGTGCCAGCAGTTACTCGGGAGGCTTAGATGAAAAACTGTTTTTT. Amino acid sequence: CASSYSGGLDEKLFF.

This chain links TRBV28 with TRBJ1-1, with TRBD1 as a possible D gene (5 bases). The germline gives CDR1 MDHEN, CDR2 SYDVKM. V was trimmed by 5 bases and J by 0 bases, leaving 13 bases between them. The length of the CDR3 is 15 residues. The CDR3 here is CASSPGGAVNTEAFF. The CDR3 DNA is TGTGCCAGCAGTCCTGGTGGGGCCGTGAACACTGAAGCTTTCTTT.

The chain is built from TRBV15 and TRBJ1-1; D is uncertain. CDR1 is LNHNV, CDR2 YYDKDF, per germline (reference sequence). The CDR3 extends over 15 amino acids. Trimming removed 1 base from V and 1 base from J, with 10 bases in between. The CDR3 coding sequence is TGTGCCACCAGCAGAGGGTACGGTAAGAACACTGAAGCTTTCTTT. Translation gives CATSRGYGKNTEAFF.

CDR3 nucleotide sequence: TGTGCCTCGGACAGGGGACTACCTAGGGGCGAGCAGTACTTC. The encoded protein is CASDRGLPRGEQYF. This chain uses TRBV30 with TRBJ2-7; 9 bases line up with TRBD1. Trimming removed 7 bases from V and 6 bases from J; junction bases left unmatched: 13. This CDR3 is 14 amino acids long. The germline CDR1 and CDR2 sequences are GTSNPN and SVGIG (reference sequence).

The chain's CDR3 is CASSYRGGVTNEKLFF. The DNA of the CDR3 is TGTGCCAGCAGTTACCGCGGGGGAGTGACTAATGAAAAACTGTTTTTT. The chain is built from TRBV6-5 and TRBJ1-4; possibly TRBD1 for D (5 bases). Trimming removed 2 bases at V and 2 bases at J, with 12 bases between. There are 16 residues in the CDR3. Germline V lookup: CDR1 MNHEY, CDR2 SVGAGI.

This clone came up once. The rearrangement uses TRBV7-8 and TRBJ2-2; 9 bases are a match to TRBD2. Per germline, CDR1 SGHVS and CDR2 FQNEAQ. V dropped 5 bases and J dropped 5; count of bases not matched to a gene: 12. This CDR3 is built from 17 residues. CDR3 bases: TGTGCCAGCAGCCCCCCGGGAAGCGGGGGGAGGACCGGGGAGCTGTTTTTT. It codes for CASSPPGSGGRTGELFF.

The CDR3 here is CASRGTGGAGAGELFF. CDR3 coding DNA: TGTGCCAGCAGAGGCACAGGGGGCGCAGGGGCCGGGGAGCTGTTTTTT. The rearrangement uses TRBV28 and TRBJ2-2, with TRBD1 identical over 9 bases. The CDR3 is made up of 16 amino acids. Per the germline V gene, CDR1 is MDHEN and CDR2 is SYDVKM. After removal of 6 bases from V and 6 bases from J, the junction contained 11 bases not matched to a gene.

The chain links TRBV4-1 to TRBJ1-1; perhaps TRBD1 as D (5 bases). V was trimmed by 0 bases and J by 6 bases, leaving 11 bases between them. The CDR3 runs 14 residues. Per germline, CDR1 MGHRA and CDR2 YSYEKL. The CDR3 nucleotides are TGCGCCAGCAGCCAAGATAGAGGCAGGGCTGAAGCTTTCTTT. Amino acid sequence: CASSQDRGRAEAFF.